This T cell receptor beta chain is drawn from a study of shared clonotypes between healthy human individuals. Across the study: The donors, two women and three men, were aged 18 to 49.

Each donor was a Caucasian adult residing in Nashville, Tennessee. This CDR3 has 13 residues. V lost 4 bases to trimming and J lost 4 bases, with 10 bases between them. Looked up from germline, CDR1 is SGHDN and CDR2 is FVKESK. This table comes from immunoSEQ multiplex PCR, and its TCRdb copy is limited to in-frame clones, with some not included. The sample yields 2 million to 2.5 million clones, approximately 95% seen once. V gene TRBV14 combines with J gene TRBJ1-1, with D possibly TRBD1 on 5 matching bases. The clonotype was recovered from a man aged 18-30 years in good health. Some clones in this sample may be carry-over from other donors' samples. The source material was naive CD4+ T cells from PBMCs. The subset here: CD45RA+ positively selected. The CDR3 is CASSRSGGTEAFF. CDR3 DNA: TGTGCCAGCAGCCGGAGCGGGGGCACTGAAGCTTTCTTT. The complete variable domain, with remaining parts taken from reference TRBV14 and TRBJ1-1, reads EAGVTQFPSHSVIEKGQTVTLRCDPISGHDNLYWYRRVMGKEIKFLLHFVKESKQDESGMPNNRFLAERTGGTYSTLKVQPAELEDSGVYFCASSRSGGTEAFFGQGTRLTVV.